Below, 14 T cell receptor beta chains from the same sample are listed, as sequenced in a study of long-term antiretroviral therapy in people with HIV. The libraries were made with immunoSEQ v3.0 at survey level. Only in-frame clones appear in the TCRdb table, and some are missing; sequencing was by immunoSEQ multiplex PCR. The data contain over 40,000 clones, about 95% of them singletons. This material consisted of unsorted PBMCs, taken 3.7 years after starting antiretroviral therapy. The receptors stem from a woman in her 50s with HIV.

This sequence joins TRBV27 and TRBJ2-7; 11 positions match TRBD2. The germline V gene encodes CDR1 MNHEY and CDR2 SMNVEV (reference sequence). The CDR3 is 16 amino acids. The ends lost 5 bases at V and 4 bases at J; junction bases unmatched: 10. This CDR3 reads CASSPSNSGGAYEQYF. The DNA for the CDR3 is TGTGCCAGCAGTCCTTCAAATAGCGGGGGGGCTTACGAGCAGTACTTC.

The rearrangement uses TRBV5-6 and TRBJ2-5; 8 positions agree with TRBD2. This CDR3 is 17 amino acids long. Germline values: CDR1 SGHDT, CDR2 YYEEEE. V shed 2 bases and J 1 base; nucleotides not matched to a gene: 10. CDR3 bases: TGTGCCAGCAGCTTCCCGTCCCGGGGGGGCAGCCAAGAGACCCAGTACTTC. Encoded protein: CASSFPSRGGSQETQYF.

About this clone itself: A read error may account for a junction end that differs from germline. The CDR3 loop is CATGRGNTGEPFF. In DNA, the CDR3 is TGTGCCACCGGGAGAGGGAACACCGGGGAGCCGTTTTTT. The rearrangement uses TRBV6-5 and TRBJ2-2; tentative D call: TRBD2 (6 bases). This CDR3 is 13 amino acids long. From germline, CDR1 is MNHEY and CDR2 SVGAGI.

The chain recombines TRBV6-6 with TRBJ2-2; D tentatively reads TRBD1 or TRBD2 (6 bases each). Germline CDR1 MNHNY, CDR2 SVGAGI (reference sequence). The CDR3 covers 16 residues. Trimming took off 5 bases at V and 3 bases at J, with 16 bases between the two ends. CDR3 nucleotide sequence: TGTGCCAGCAGTCTGGGGGGCAGGGGTGACACCGGGGAGCTGTTTTTT. Translated, it gives CASSLGGRGDTGELFF.

V and J are TRBV5-1 and TRBJ1-2; unclear D gene. Germline V CDR1 and CDR2: SGHRS, YFSETQ. The CDR3 runs to 12 residues. Trimming pared 0 bases from V and 8 bases from J, leaving 8 bases between. The CDR3: CASSLEIGGYTF. The CDR3 nucleotides read TGCGCCAGCAGCTTGGAAATAGGCGGCTACACCTTC.

The chain uses TRBV30 and TRBJ2-3; D is possibly TRBD1 (6 bases). The CDR3 runs to 14 residues. CDR1 is GTSNPN and CDR2 is SVGIG in the germline V gene (reference sequence). Trimming removed 2 bases at V and 2 bases at J, with 11 bases between. Here the CDR3 DNA reads TGTGCCTGGAGTCCAGGACAGATCACAGATACGCAGTATTTT. Amino acid sequence: CAWSPGQITDTQYF.

The gene calls are TRBV19 and TRBJ1-1; D perhaps matches TRBD1 (5 bases). The CDR3 has 14 residues. From germline, CDR1 is LNHDA and CDR2 SQIVND (reference sequence). V dropped 7 bases and J dropped 1 base, with 13 bases sitting between them. The chain's CDR3 is CASTIGATNTEAFF. DNA of the CDR3: TGTGCCAGTACCATAGGGGCTACGAACACTGAAGCTTTCTTT.

The chain employs TRBV9 and TRBJ1-2; D uncertain. Germline V lookup: CDR1 SGDLS, CDR2 YYNGEE. Trimming took off 0 bases at V and 7 bases at J, with 10 bases between the two ends. This CDR3 is built from 13 residues. CDR3 amino acids: CASSVARGLGYTF. The CDR3 DNA reads TGTGCCAGCAGCGTAGCTAGAGGGCTTGGCTACACCTTC.

V is TRBV6-5 and J is TRBJ2-3; 9 bases are a match to TRBD1. The J segment lost 4 bases and the V segment lost 2 bases, leaving 1 base of the junction unmatched. Germline lookup yields CDR1 MNHEY and CDR2 SVGAGI. The CDR3 loop spans 14 amino acids. The CDR3 reads CASSYGTGSDTQYF. In DNA, the CDR3 is TGTGCCAGCAGTTACGGGACAGGGTCAGATACGCAGTATTTT.

The chain has TRBV19 and TRBJ1-1; D possibly corresponds to TRBD1 (5 bases). V lost 3 bases to trimming and J lost 7 bases, with 12 bases between them. The CDR3 consists of 13 residues. Germline V gene data show CDR1 as LNHDA and CDR2 as SQIVND (reference sequence). This CDR3 reads CASSMGRQIEAFF. DNA of the CDR3: TGTGCCAGTAGTATGGGCAGACAGATTGAAGCTTTCTTT.

The chain carries TRBV5-5 and TRBJ2-7; D is unclear. The CDR3 has 13 amino acids. Trimming stripped 3 bases from V and 3 bases from J, with 10 bases between. Germline V gives CDR1 SGHKS, CDR2 YYEKEE (reference sequence). The CDR3, as DNA: TGTGCCAGCAGCTCGTGGACCGACTACGAGCAGTACTTC. Its translation is CASSSWTDYEQYF.

This clone was counted a single time. The chain uses TRBV27 and TRBJ1-1, with D possibly being TRBD1 (6 bases). CDR1 is MNHEY and CDR2 is SMNVEV in the germline V gene (reference sequence). Trimming shortened V by 1 base and J by 1 base, and 13 bases separated the two germline ends. The CDR3 covers 16 residues. The CDR3 region has the DNA TGTGCCAGCAGTTTATATGGGACATCCCAGAACACTGAAGCTTTCTTT. Its translation is CASSLYGTSQNTEAFF.

This clone was seen more than once but under ten times. This chain links TRBV7-2 with TRBJ2-7, with 7 bases fitting TRBD1. CDR1 and CDR2 (germline): SGHTA, FQGNSA. V trimming: 5 bases; J trimming: 2 bases; junction bases outside the gene matches: 9. This CDR3 is built from 15 residues. CDR3 sequence reads: CASSPPGQKTYEQYF. In nucleotides, the CDR3 is TGTGCCAGCAGCCCTCCGGGACAGAAGACCTACGAGCAGTACTTC.

The CDR3 region has the DNA TGTGCCAGCAGCCGACAGGGGGCTGGGGCCAACGTCCTGACTTTC. Its translation is CASSRQGAGANVLTF. This chain connects TRBV6-5 to TRBJ2-6; 9 bases are shared with TRBD1. CDR1 and CDR2 (germline): MNHEY, SVGAGI. V lost 6 bases to trimming and J lost 2 bases; unmatched junction nucleotides: 2. The CDR3 consists of 15 residues.